These 14 T cell receptor beta chains were sequenced from one sample in a study of beta chain features in type 1 diabetes. The authors reverse transcribed all of the isolated RNA, so sequencing captured expressed TCRB transcripts. TCRdb's copy holds only in-frame clones and misses some; the assay was immunoSEQ multiplex PCR. The repertoire holds hundreds of thousands of clones, with around a sixth as singletons. Source material: naive CD4+ T cells from blood. These TCRs come from a man aged 18 to 29 in good health.

This rearrangement joins TRBV19 to TRBJ2-2; D may correspond to TRBD1 or TRBD2 (5 bases each). The CDR3 sequence is 16 residues long. Germline V CDR1 and CDR2: LNHDA, SQIVND (reference sequence). Trimming left V 10 bases short and J 0 bases short, with 18 bases between. DNA of the CDR3: TGTGCCACCATTTCTCCGGGACGTCCGAACACCGGGGAGCTGTTTTTT. This codes for CATISPGRPNTGELFF. Variable domain in full (rest from reference TRBV19 and TRBJ2-2): DGGITQSPKYLFRKEGQNVTLSCEQNLNHDAMYWYRQDPGQGLRLIYYSQIVNDFQKGDIAEGYSVSREKKESFPLTVTSAQKNPTAFYLCATISPGRPNTGELFFGEGSRLTVL.

The chain has TRBV5-4 and TRBJ1-1; D perhaps matches TRBD1 (6 bases). V was pared by 2 bases and J by 5 bases, with 13 bases between. The CDR3 length is 14 residues. Germline V gene lookup returns CDR1 SGHNT and CDR2 YYREEE (reference sequence). CDR3 residues: CASSFGRGGTEAFF. CDR3 sequence (DNA): TGTGCCAGCAGCTTCGGCAGGGGAGGAACTGAAGCTTTCTTT. The full variable domain, in which reference TRBV5-4 and TRBJ1-1 provide the parts outside the CDR3, is ETGVTQSPTHLIKTRGQQVTLRCSSQSGHNTVSWYQQALGQGPQFIFQYYREEENGRGNFPPRFSGLQFPNYSSELNVNALELDDSALYLCASSFGRGGTEAFFGQGTRLTVV.

Only a few counts were recorded for this clone. This chain connects TRBV28 to TRBJ1-2, with D perhaps matching TRBD1 (5 bases). V gave up 5 bases and J gave up 6 bases, with 10 bases separating them. This CDR3 has 12 residues. CDR1 is MDHEN and CDR2 is SYDVKM in the germline V gene. CDR3: CASSGGKHGYTF. CDR3 bases: TGTGCCAGCAGTGGGGGTAAACATGGCTACACCTTC.

V gene TRBV7-9 combines with J gene TRBJ1-1, with TRBD1 matching 11 bases. With V trimmed by 5 bases and J by 0 bases, 5 bases remained unmatched. The CDR3 loop spans 16 amino acids. From germline, CDR1 is SEHNR and CDR2 FQNEAQ (reference sequence). CDR3 DNA: TGTGCCAGCAGCCCCGGACAGGGGGCTATGAACACTGAAGCTTTCTTT. Translated, it gives CASSPGQGAMNTEAFF.

This clone has more than one count but fewer than ten. The chain couples TRBV9 to TRBJ1-1, with 9 nucleotides matching TRBD1. Germline assignment: CDR1 SGDLS and CDR2 YYNGEE. This CDR3 is 15 amino acids long. Unmatched junction bases numbered 8, after V lost 4 bases and J lost 4 bases. The CDR3 sequence is CASSRTGQGTTEAFF. CDR3 in DNA: TGTGCCAGCAGCCGGACTGGACAGGGGACCACTGAAGCTTTCTTT. Combining the CDR3 with reference TRBV9 and TRBJ1-1 gives the whole variable domain DSGVTQTPKHLITATGQRVTLRCSPRSGDLSVYWYQQSLDQGLQFLIQYYNGEERAKGNILERFSAQQFPDLHSELNLSSLELGDSALYFCASSRTGQGTTEAFFGQGTRLTVV.

The chain combines TRBV9 with TRBJ2-1; 9 nucleotides align to TRBD1. Trimming at V came to 3 bases and at J to 4 bases, leaving 8 bases not matched to a gene. The CDR3 totals 16 residues. Germline CDR1 SGDLS, CDR2 YYNGEE. CDR3 sequence (DNA): TGTGCCAGCAGCGCGACAGGGGGATCGGGGTACAATGAGCAGTTCTTC. Translation gives CASSATGGSGYNEQFF.

The chain employs TRBV6-5 and TRBJ2-7; possibly TRBD2 for D (5 bases). The germline V and J ends were trimmed by 2 bases and 5 bases, with 10 bases remaining between them. Germline V gene lookup returns CDR1 MNHEY and CDR2 SVGAGI. The CDR3 length is 13 residues. CDR3 coding DNA: TGTGCCAGCAGTTACCCCGGGAACCACGAGCAGTACTTC. Its protein is CASSYPGNHEQYF.

V usage is TRBV27 and J usage is TRBJ1-1, with D unresolved. The V gene lost 3 bases and the J gene lost 8 bases, with 13 bases spanning the gap. CDR1 MNHEY and CDR2 SMNVEV come from the germline V gene (reference sequence). There are 13 residues in the CDR3. CDR3 sequence: CASSFRNREEAFF. The CDR3 DNA is TGTGCCAGCAGTTTCCGAAACCGTGAAGAAGCTTTCTTT.

In this sample, this clone turned up a few times. The rearrangement joins TRBV5-4 to TRBJ1-1; D is ambiguous. With 1 base removed from V and 1 base from J, the gap between germline ends came to 5 bases. CDR1 SGHNT and CDR2 YYREEE come from the germline V gene (reference sequence). There are 13 residues in the CDR3. CDR3 sequence reads: CASSLPRNTEAFF. Here the CDR3 DNA reads TGTGCCAGCAGCTTGCCGAGGAACACTGAAGCTTTCTTT.

V and J are TRBV19 and TRBJ1-6; unclear D gene. V was pared by 3 bases and J by 0 bases, with 9 bases between. This CDR3 contains 16 residues. Germline V gives CDR1 LNHDA, CDR2 SQIVND (reference sequence). CDR3 coding DNA: TGTGCCAGTAGTATTCTGGGAAGCTCCTATAATTCACCCCTCCACTTT. It yields the protein CASSILGSSYNSPLHF.

This clone was seen only a few times. The genes are TRBV10-3 and TRBJ2-3; D may correspond to TRBD1 or TRBD2 (5 bases each). Germline V gene lookup returns CDR1 ENHRY and CDR2 SYGVKD. The CDR3 has 15 residues. Trimming removed 1 base from V and 1 base from J, with 9 bases in between. The CDR3, as DNA: TGTGCCATCAGTGAGTGGGGGATGGGCACAGATACGCAGTATTTT. Residues: CAISEWGMGTDTQYF.

This clone was observed a few times. The V call is TRBV19, the J call TRBJ2-7, with a weak D call TRBD2 (6 bases). The V end was cut by 7 bases, the J end by 0 bases, with 10 bases between. In germline, CDR1 is LNHDA, CDR2 SQIVND (reference sequence). The CDR3 runs to 13 residues. As DNA, the CDR3 is TGTGCCAGTAAGTGGAGGGACTCCTACGAGCAGTACTTC. Translation: CASKWRDSYEQYF.

The chain links TRBV28 to TRBJ1-5, with TRBD1 matching over 8 bases. The V and J ends lost 3 bases and 6 bases, in that order; junction bases with no gene match: 7. The CDR3 extends over 15 amino acids. Germline lookup yields CDR1 MDHEN and CDR2 SYDVKM. CDR3 nucleotide sequence: TGTGCCAGCAGTTTCGTTGGACAGGGCGGTCAGCCCCAGCATTTT. Translation gives CASSFVGQGGQPQHF.

This clone appeared a few times. The chain links TRBV10-3 to TRBJ1-2; D gene ambiguous. Between the trimmed V and J ends, which lost 9 bases and 5 bases, there was a span of 16 bases. The CDR3 covers 13 residues. Germline V gives CDR1 ENHRY, CDR2 SYGVKD. The DNA of the CDR3 is TGTGCCATTAGTCGGTCGGACCTTTATGGCTACACCTTC. Protein sequence: CAISRSDLYGYTF.